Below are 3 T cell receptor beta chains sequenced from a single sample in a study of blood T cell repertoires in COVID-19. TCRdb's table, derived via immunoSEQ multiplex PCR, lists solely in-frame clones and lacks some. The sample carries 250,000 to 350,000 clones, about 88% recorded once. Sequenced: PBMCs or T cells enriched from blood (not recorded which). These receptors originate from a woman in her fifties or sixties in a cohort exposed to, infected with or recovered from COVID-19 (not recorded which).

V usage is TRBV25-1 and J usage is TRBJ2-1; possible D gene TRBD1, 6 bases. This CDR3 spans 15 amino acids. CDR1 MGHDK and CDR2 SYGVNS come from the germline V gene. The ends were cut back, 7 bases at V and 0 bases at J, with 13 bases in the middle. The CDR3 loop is CASNTGKSSYNEQFF. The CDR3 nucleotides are TGTGCCAGCAACACAGGGAAGAGCTCCTACAATGAGCAGTTCTTC.

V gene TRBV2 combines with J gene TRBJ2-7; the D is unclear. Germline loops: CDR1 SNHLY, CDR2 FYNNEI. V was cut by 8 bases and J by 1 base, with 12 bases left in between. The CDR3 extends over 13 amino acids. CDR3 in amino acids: CASGQAPSYEQYF. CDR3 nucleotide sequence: TGTGCCAGCGGCCAGGCGCCGTCCTACGAGCAGTACTTC.

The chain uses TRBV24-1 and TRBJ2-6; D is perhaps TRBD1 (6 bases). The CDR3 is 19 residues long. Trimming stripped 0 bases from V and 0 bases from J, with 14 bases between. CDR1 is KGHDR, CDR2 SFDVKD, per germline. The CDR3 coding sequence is TGTGCCACCAGTGATTTGTCGTCTTCAGGGGACTCTGGGGCCAACGTCCTGACTTTC. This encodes CATSDLSSSGDSGANVLTF.